The next 32 T cell receptor beta chains were all read from a single sample in a study of beta chain features in type 1 diabetes. The sequenced template was cDNA made from the entire isolated RNA. Assay used: immunoSEQ multiplex PCR; TCRdb lists only in-frame clones, some missing. The table includes under 950,000 clones, under 20% detected once. The sample consisted of naive CD4+ T cells from blood. All receptors come from a woman under 30 in good health.

This clone occurred a few times. This chain uses TRBV7-2 with TRBJ2-3; TRBD2 might be the D (6 bases). The CDR3 totals 15 residues. Trimming took 5 bases from V and 2 from J, leaving 14 bases between them. Germline CDR1 SGHTA, CDR2 FQGNSA. In DNA form, the CDR3 reads TGTGCCAGCAGCCTACAGGACTATTACACAGATACGCAGTATTTT. It codes for CASSLQDYYTDTQYF.

As to this clone: With a much larger clone just one base away, this may be a read error. The J gene is TRBJ2-1, the V gene TRBV6-1; D gene unclear. This CDR3 has 11 residues. Per the germline V gene, CDR1 is MNHNS and CDR2 is SASEGT. V gave up 8 bases and J gave up 5 bases, with 7 bases separating them. CDR3 bases: TGTGCCAGCCGAGGAGACAATGAGCAGTTCTTC. Protein: CASRGDNEQFF.

This clone was picked up a small number of times. The chain recombines TRBV7-2 with TRBJ1-5; D is undetermined. Deletions cut 2 bases from V and 5 bases from J, with 7 bases between. CDR1 is SGHTA and CDR2 is FQGNSA in the germline V gene. The CDR3 totals 13 residues. Written as DNA, the CDR3 is TGTGCCAGCAGCTTATCGGCGTATCAGCCCCAGCATTTT. Its protein is CASSLSAYQPQHF. The full variable domain, rest sourced from reference TRBV7-2 and TRBJ1-5, is GAGVSQSPSNKVTEKGKDVELRCDPISGHTALYWYRQSLGQGLEFLIYFQGNSAPDKSGLPSDRFSAERTGGSVSTLTIQRTQQEDSAVYLCASSLSAYQPQHFGDGTRLSIL.

This clone was detected a few times. The chain is built from TRBV19 and TRBJ2-4, with D perhaps assigned TRBD1 or TRBD2 (7 bases each). The germline V gene has CDR1 LNHDA and CDR2 SQIVND (reference sequence). Trimming pared 8 bases from V and 6 bases from J, leaving 23 bases between. The CDR3 sequence is 16 residues long. CDR3 in DNA: TGTGCCAGTCAAGTAACAGGGAGGGGGCCGGGAAACATTCAGTACTTC. Translation: CASQVTGRGPGNIQYF.

This sequence joins TRBV7-9 and TRBJ2-7; D remains ambiguous. V lost 5 bases, J lost 0 bases, and 11 bases lay in between. The CDR3 spans 14 residues. Germline V gene data show CDR1 as SEHNR and CDR2 as FQNEAQ (reference sequence). CDR3: CASSKGSFSYEQYF. CDR3 bases: TGTGCCAGCAGCAAGGGTTCCTTCTCCTACGAGCAGTACTTC.

This clone was counted a few times. The chain joins TRBV19 to TRBJ2-7; D not resolved. The CDR3 spans 13 residues. CDR1 and CDR2 from the germline V gene are LNHDA and SQIVND (reference sequence). V gave up 3 bases and J gave up 0 bases, with 6 bases separating them. The CDR3 loop reads CASSMADSYEQYF. CDR3 nucleotides: TGTGCCAGTAGTATGGCAGACTCCTACGAGCAGTACTTC.

The rearrangement joins TRBV18 to TRBJ2-5; D possibly matches TRBD1 or TRBD2 (6 bases each). The CDR3 covers 15 residues. V lost 1 base to trimming and J lost 5 bases, with 14 bases between them. Germline V gene data show CDR1 as KGHSH and CDR2 as LQKENI. The CDR3 reads CASSPLTGRLETQYF. The DNA for the CDR3 is TGTGCCAGCTCACCACTTACAGGGAGGCTTGAGACCCAGTACTTC.

This chain connects TRBV7-9 to TRBJ2-4; the match to TRBD1 covers 7 bases. This CDR3 is built from 15 residues. Germline V gives CDR1 SEHNR, CDR2 FQNEAQ (reference sequence). J gave up 8 bases and V 1 base, and 8 bases lay outside the gene matches. The CDR3 protein is CASSLVLGGADIQYF. CDR3 in DNA: TGTGCCAGCAGCTTAGTCTTAGGGGGCGCAGACATTCAGTACTTC.

This sequence joins TRBV18 and TRBJ2-3, with 8 nucleotides matching TRBD1. V shed 5 bases, J shed 1 base, and the junction held 5 bases outside the gene matches. The CDR3 runs to 15 residues. Looked up from germline, CDR1 is KGHSH and CDR2 is LQKENI. DNA of the CDR3: TGTGCCAGCTCAGCCCAGACAGGGGGCACAGATACGCAGTATTTT. Residues: CASSAQTGGTDTQYF.

This sequence joins TRBV12-5 and TRBJ2-3; D ambiguous. The CDR3 consists of 13 residues. The V end was cut by 1 base, the J end by 10 bases, with 12 bases between. CDR1 is LGHNT, CDR2 FRNRAP, per germline. Here the CDR3 DNA reads TGTGCTAGTGGTTTGGGCGATGGTGATGCGCAGTATTTT. This translates into CASGLGDGDAQYF.

This clone was counted between two and nine times. This CDR3 is also generated by other DNA sequences in the sample. The V call is TRBV20-1, the J call TRBJ2-1; no reliable D call. There are 11 residues in the CDR3. V was trimmed by 3 bases and J by 4 bases, leaving 4 bases between them. The germline V gene has CDR1 DFQATT and CDR2 SNEGSKA (reference sequence). In DNA, the CDR3 is TGCAGTGCTAGGGCGTACAATGAGCAGTTCTTC. Translated: CSARAYNEQFF.

This clone was counted between two and nine times. The chain is built from TRBV7-2 and TRBJ2-2; D may be TRBD1 (5 bases). The V and J ends lost 7 bases and 7 bases respectively, with 16 bases between them. This CDR3 region has 14 residues. Per germline, CDR1 SGHTA and CDR2 FQGNSA. CDR3 loop: CASTTRPGLGELFF. In nucleotides, the CDR3 is TGTGCCAGCACAACTCGGCCAGGGCTCGGGGAGCTGTTTTTT.

V gene TRBV7-2 combines with J gene TRBJ2-2; 7 positions match TRBD1. The ends lost 5 bases at V and 1 base at J; junction bases unmatched: 4. CDR1 SGHTA and CDR2 FQGNSA come from the germline V gene. CDR3 size: 15 residues. CDR3 amino acids: CASSKRTGNTGELFF. DNA for the CDR3: TGTGCCAGCAGCAAGCGGACAGGGAACACCGGGGAGCTGTTTTTT.

The CDR3 nucleotides read TGTGCCAGCAGCCCGATCTTGGCCAACGTCCTGACTTTC. It codes for CASSPILANVLTF. This rearrangement joins TRBV7-9 to TRBJ2-6; D unclear. V was clipped by 5 bases and J by 6 bases, with 8 bases between them. Germline V gives CDR1 SEHNR, CDR2 FQNEAQ (reference sequence). This CDR3 contains 13 residues.

This rearrangement joins TRBV6-5 to TRBJ2-3; possibly TRBD1 for D (5 bases). Germline CDR1 and CDR2: MNHEY and SVGAGI. V was cut by 6 bases and J by 2 bases, with 9 bases left in between. CDR3 length: 13 amino acids. DNA of the CDR3: TGTGCCAGCAGCCTGACAGCCACAGATACGCAGTATTTT. Encoded protein: CASSLTATDTQYF.

The sample holds a few counts of this clone. V gene TRBV12-5 combines with J gene TRBJ2-5, with D possibly called TRBD1 or TRBD2 (5 bases each). Trimming took 0 bases from V and 5 from J, leaving 22 bases between them. CDR1 is LGHNT, CDR2 FRNRAP, per germline. CDR3 size: 18 residues. Here the CDR3 DNA reads TGTGCTAGTGGTTTGGTATTAACCGGGACCCCAGGCCGGGAGACCCAGTACTTC. Protein sequence: CASGLVLTGTPGRETQYF. Variable domain in full (rest from reference TRBV12-5 and TRBJ2-5): DARVTQTPRHKVTEMGQEVTMRCQPILGHNTVFWYRQTMMQGLELLAYFRNRAPLDDSGMPKDRFSAEMPDATLATLKIQPSEPRDSAVYFCASGLVLTGTPGRETQYFGPGTRLLVL.

The rearrangement links TRBV4-2 to TRBJ2-4, with a tentative D call TRBD2 (5 bases). CDR1 LGHNA and CDR2 YNFKEQ come from the germline V gene. CDR3 length: 17 residues. Deletions cut 0 bases from V and 0 bases from J, with 12 bases between. The CDR3 coding sequence is TGTGCCAGCAGCCAAGATCCGAGGGAAGTAGCCAAAAACATTCAGTACTTC. Amino acid sequence: CASSQDPREVAKNIQYF.

The gene calls are TRBV2 and TRBJ1-1; a weak D match, TRBD1 (5 bases). Between the trimmed V and J ends, which lost 2 bases and 1 base, there was a span of 8 bases. CDR1 and CDR2 from the germline V gene are SNHLY and FYNNEI. The CDR3 covers 14 residues. CDR3 protein: CASSEQRGNTEAFF. CDR3 DNA sequence: TGTGCCAGCAGTGAACAAAGGGGGAACACTGAAGCTTTCTTT. The variable domain in full, with the rest retrieved from reference TRBV2 and TRBJ1-1, is EPEVTQTPSHQVTQMGQEVILRCVPISNHLYFYWYRQILGQKVEFLVSFYNNEISEKSEIFDDQFSVERPDGSNFTLKIRSTKLEDSAMYFCASSEQRGNTEAFFGQGTRLTVV.

This rearrangement joins TRBV19 to TRBJ2-1, with 8 bases identical to TRBD1. V lost 7 bases and J lost 3; bases outside the gene matches: 5. CDR1 and CDR2 from the germline V gene are LNHDA and SQIVND (reference sequence). This CDR3 has 14 amino acids. This CDR3 reads CASNPGTGYNEQFF. The CDR3 DNA reads as TGTGCCAGTAACCCCGGGACAGGCTACAATGAGCAGTTCTTC.

V gene TRBV5-4 combines with J gene TRBJ2-1; D ambiguous. The germline V gene has CDR1 SGHNT and CDR2 YYREEE (reference sequence). Trimming left V 1 base short and J 10 bases short, with 12 bases between. CDR3 size: 13 residues. CDR3 region: CASSLYHSWEQFF. As DNA, the CDR3 is TGTGCCAGCAGCTTGTACCATAGTTGGGAGCAGTTCTTC.

The V gene is TRBV5-1, the J gene TRBJ2-7; D might be TRBD2 (6 bases). CDR1 is SGHRS, CDR2 YFSETQ, per germline. V was pared by 3 bases and J by 6 bases, with 25 bases between. The CDR3 contains 17 residues. The CDR3 nucleotides are TGCGCCAGCAGCTACGGGACCCGCCTTCTAAGAGCGGGCGAGCAGTACTTC. Its translation is CASSYGTRLLRAGEQYF.

This clone has more than one count but fewer than ten. This chain joins TRBV20-1 and TRBJ1-4; D is unclear. The ends were cut back, 3 bases at V and 7 bases at J, with 6 bases in the middle. Per germline, CDR1 DFQATT and CDR2 SNEGSKA (reference sequence). The CDR3 is 11 amino acids. The CDR3 region is CSASVVEKLFF. CDR3 DNA: TGCAGTGCTAGCGTTGTTGAAAAACTGTTTTTT.

This clone was observed a handful of times. The chain employs TRBV14 and TRBJ2-3, with no clear D. Germline loops: CDR1 SGHDN, CDR2 FVKESK. The CDR3 covers 15 residues. Trimming removed 2 bases at V and 2 bases at J, with 11 bases between. The CDR3 here is CASSQNLGPTDTQYF. The CDR3 DNA reads TGTGCCAGCAGCCAAAACCTCGGACCCACAGATACGCAGTATTTT.

This chain uses TRBV2 with TRBJ1-3, with unresolved D. The CDR3 sequence is 16 residues long. Germline V gene data show CDR1 as SNHLY and CDR2 as FYNNEI. V was pared by 3 bases and J by 0 bases, with 12 bases between. In DNA form, the CDR3 reads TGTGCCAGCAGTGAGACGCGGGCCAGCTCTGGAAACACCATATATTTT. Translated: CASSETRASSGNTIYF.

Notes on this clone: An end of the junction does not agree with germline; a read error may underlie this. The chain has TRBV15 and TRBJ2-1, with 8 positions matching TRBD2. The CDR3 is made up of 14 amino acids. Looked up from germline, CDR1 is LNHNV and CDR2 is YYDKDF (reference sequence). CDR3 DNA sequence: TGTGCCACCAGAAGTAGCGGGGCGTACAATGAGCAGCTCTTC. Translating it yields CATRSSGAYNEQLF.

The gene calls are TRBV10-3 and TRBJ2-7, with TRBD2 matching 7 bases. Germline V gene data show CDR1 as ENHRY and CDR2 as SYGVKD. The V and J ends lost 3 bases and 0 bases, in that order; junction bases with no gene match: 5. This CDR3 comprises 15 residues. CDR3: CAISDGTSDSYEQYF. The CDR3, as DNA: TGTGCCATCAGTGATGGAACTAGCGACTCCTACGAGCAGTACTTC.

This chain uses TRBV4-2 with TRBJ2-2; maybe TRBD2 (6 bases). The CDR3 runs to 18 residues. Trimming removed 3 bases at V and 1 base at J, with 18 bases between. Per the germline V gene, CDR1 is LGHNA and CDR2 is YNFKEQ. CDR3 in DNA: TGTGCCAGCAGCCAGGGGGGTTGGGGCCTGGTGAACACCGGGGAGCTGTTTTTT. Amino acid sequence: CASSQGGWGLVNTGELFF.

Only a few counts were recorded for this clone. The genes are TRBV7-9 and TRBJ2-1; no reliable D call. The V gene's germline CDR1 is SEHNR and CDR2 FQNEAQ (reference sequence). This CDR3 comprises 13 residues. V was clipped by 0 bases and J by 9 bases, with 9 bases between them. The CDR3 sequence is CASSLASPGEQFF. CDR3 in DNA: TGTGCCAGCAGCTTAGCGTCCCCTGGTGAGCAGTTCTTC.

The chain uses TRBV18 and TRBJ1-5; the D gene is possibly TRBD1 (6 bases). This CDR3 is built from 16 residues. Between the trimmed V and J ends, which lost 6 bases and 4 bases, there was a span of 19 bases. Germline values: CDR1 KGHSH, CDR2 LQKENI. CDR3 in amino acids: CASSSGGNGNNQPQHF. The CDR3 bases are TGTGCCAGCTCGTCGGGGGGCAATGGGAATAATCAGCCCCAGCATTTT.

The chain links TRBV6-5 to TRBJ1-2; D not certain. Trimming left V 1 base short and J 4 bases short, with 10 bases between. The CDR3 loop spans 14 amino acids. Looked up from germline, CDR1 is MNHEY and CDR2 is SVGAGI. Here the CDR3 reads CASSYYGVTYGYTF. DNA of the CDR3: TGTGCCAGCAGTTACTACGGGGTCACCTATGGCTACACCTTC.

V gene TRBV5-1 combines with J gene TRBJ2-2, with TRBD1 matching over 7 bases. This CDR3 is 15 amino acids long. Germline V gene data show CDR1 as SGHRS and CDR2 as YFSETQ. Unmatched junction bases numbered 8, after V lost 8 bases and J lost 1 base. The DNA for the CDR3 is TGCGCCAGTACAAACAGGGGCGAGAACACCGGGGAGCTGTTTTTT. Its translation: CASTNRGENTGELFF.

There are a few counts of this clone. This chain connects TRBV5-1 to TRBJ2-7; D is unclear. Germline V gene data show CDR1 as SGHRS and CDR2 as YFSETQ. The CDR3 extends over 13 amino acids. Trimming removed 1 base at V and 7 bases at J, with 12 bases between. The CDR3 DNA is TGCGCCAGCAGCTTGCGCAGCAATGGGGAGCAGTACTTC. It encodes CASSLRSNGEQYF.